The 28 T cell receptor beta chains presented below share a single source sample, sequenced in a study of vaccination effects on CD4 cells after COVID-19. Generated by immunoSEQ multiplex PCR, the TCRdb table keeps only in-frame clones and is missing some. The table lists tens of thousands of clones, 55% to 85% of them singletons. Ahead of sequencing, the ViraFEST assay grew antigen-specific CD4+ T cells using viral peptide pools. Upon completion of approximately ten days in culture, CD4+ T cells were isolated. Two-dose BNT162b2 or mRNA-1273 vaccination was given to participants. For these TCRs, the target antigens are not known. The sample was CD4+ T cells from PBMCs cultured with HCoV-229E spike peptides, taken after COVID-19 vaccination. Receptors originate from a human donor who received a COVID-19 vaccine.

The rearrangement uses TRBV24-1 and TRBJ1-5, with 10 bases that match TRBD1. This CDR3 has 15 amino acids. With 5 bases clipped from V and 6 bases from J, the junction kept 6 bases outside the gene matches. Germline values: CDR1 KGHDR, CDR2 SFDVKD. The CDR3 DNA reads TGTGCCACCAGTGGGACAGGGGGTCTGGGTCAGCCCCAGCATTTT. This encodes CATSGTGGLGQPQHF.

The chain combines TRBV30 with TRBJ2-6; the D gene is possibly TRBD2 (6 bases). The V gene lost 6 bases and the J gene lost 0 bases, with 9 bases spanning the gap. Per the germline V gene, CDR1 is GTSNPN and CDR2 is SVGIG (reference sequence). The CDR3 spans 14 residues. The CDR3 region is CACGGPSGANVLTF. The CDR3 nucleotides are TGTGCCTGCGGGGGTCCCTCTGGGGCCAACGTCCTGACTTTC.

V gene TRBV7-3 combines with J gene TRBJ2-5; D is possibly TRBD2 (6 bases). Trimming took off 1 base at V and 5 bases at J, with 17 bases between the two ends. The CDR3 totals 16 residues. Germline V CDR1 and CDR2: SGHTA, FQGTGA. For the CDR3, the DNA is TGTGCCAGCAGCTTAATGCGTTCCGGGGCGGGGGAGACCCAGTACTTC. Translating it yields CASSLMRSGAGETQYF.

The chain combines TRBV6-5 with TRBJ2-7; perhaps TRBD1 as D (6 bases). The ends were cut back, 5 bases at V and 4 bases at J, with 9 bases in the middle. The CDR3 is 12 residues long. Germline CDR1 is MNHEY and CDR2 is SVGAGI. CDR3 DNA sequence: TGTGCCAGCAGTAAGACAGGTTACGAGCAGTACGTC. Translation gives CASSKTGYEQYV.

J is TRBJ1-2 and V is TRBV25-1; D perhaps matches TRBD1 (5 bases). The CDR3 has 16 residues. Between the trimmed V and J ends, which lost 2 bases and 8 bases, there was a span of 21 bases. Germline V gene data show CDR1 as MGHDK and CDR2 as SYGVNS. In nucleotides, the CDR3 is TGTGCCAGCAGTGAACTGGGAGGGGCCGCCGAAAGGGGCTACACCTTC. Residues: CASSELGGAAERGYTF.

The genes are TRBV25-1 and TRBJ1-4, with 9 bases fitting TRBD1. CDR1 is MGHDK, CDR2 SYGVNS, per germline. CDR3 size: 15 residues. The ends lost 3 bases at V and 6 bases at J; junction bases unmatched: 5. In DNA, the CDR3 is TGTGCCAGCAGTGATCCGGGACAGGGAGATGAAAAACTGTTTTTT. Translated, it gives CASSDPGQGDEKLFF.

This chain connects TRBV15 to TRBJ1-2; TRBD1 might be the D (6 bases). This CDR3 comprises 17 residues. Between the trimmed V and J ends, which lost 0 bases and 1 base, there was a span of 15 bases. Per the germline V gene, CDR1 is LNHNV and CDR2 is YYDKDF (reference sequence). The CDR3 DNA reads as TGTGCCACCAGCAGAGACGGGGGGGCAGGTCTTAACTATGGCTACACCTTC. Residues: CATSRDGGAGLNYGYTF.

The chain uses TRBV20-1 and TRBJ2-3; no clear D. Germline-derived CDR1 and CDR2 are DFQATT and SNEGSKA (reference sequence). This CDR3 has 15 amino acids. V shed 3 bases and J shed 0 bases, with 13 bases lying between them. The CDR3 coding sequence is TGCAGTGCTAGTGACCTGCAGGTGAGCACAGATACGCAGTATTTT. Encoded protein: CSASDLQVSTDTQYF.

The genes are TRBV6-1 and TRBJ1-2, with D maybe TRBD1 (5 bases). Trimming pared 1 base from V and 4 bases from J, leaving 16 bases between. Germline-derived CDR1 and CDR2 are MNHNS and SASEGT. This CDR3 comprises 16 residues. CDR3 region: CASSEDGASLGYGYTF. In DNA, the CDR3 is TGTGCCAGCAGTGAAGATGGGGCCAGCTTGGGCTATGGCTACACCTTC.

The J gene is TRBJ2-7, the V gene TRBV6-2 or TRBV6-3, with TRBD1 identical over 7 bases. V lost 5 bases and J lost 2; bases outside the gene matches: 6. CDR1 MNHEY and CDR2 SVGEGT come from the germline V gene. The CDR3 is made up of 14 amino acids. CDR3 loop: CASSTRTGAYEQYV. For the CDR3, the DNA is TGTGCCAGCAGTACCAGGACAGGCGCCTACGAGCAGTACGTC.

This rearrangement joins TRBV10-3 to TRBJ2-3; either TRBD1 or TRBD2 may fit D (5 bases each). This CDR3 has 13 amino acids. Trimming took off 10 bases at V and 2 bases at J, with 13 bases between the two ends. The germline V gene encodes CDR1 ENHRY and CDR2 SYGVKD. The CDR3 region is CATCRDLTDTQYF. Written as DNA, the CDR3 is TGTGCCACCTGTAGGGACCTCACAGATACGCAGTATTTT.

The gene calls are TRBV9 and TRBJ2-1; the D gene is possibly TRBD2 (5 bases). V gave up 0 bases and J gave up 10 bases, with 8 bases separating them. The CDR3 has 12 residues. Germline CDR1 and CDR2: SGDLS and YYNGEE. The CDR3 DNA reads TGTGCCAGCAGCGTAGACCGAGGGGAGCAGTTCTTC. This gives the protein CASSVDRGEQFF.

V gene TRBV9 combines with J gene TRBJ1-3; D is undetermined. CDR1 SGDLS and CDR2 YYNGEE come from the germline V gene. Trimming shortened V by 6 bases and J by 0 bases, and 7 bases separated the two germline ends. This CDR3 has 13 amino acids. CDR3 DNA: TGTGCCAGCACTCCCATCTCTGGAAACACCATATATTTT. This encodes CASTPISGNTIYF.

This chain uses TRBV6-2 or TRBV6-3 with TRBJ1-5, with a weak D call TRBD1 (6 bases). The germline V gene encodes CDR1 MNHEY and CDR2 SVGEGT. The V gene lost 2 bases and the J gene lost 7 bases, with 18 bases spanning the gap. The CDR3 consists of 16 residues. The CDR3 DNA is TGTGCCAGCAGTTACCGAAGCAGGGGAGAAGGCCAGCCCCAGCATTTT. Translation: CASSYRSRGEGQPQHF.

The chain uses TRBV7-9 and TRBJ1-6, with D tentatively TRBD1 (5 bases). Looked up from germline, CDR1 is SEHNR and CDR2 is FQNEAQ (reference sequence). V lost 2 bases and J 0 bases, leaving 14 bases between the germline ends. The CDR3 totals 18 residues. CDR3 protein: CASSLRGGLRSYNSPLHF. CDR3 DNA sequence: TGTGCCAGCAGCTTACGCGGGGGATTACGCTCCTATAATTCACCCCTCCACTTT.

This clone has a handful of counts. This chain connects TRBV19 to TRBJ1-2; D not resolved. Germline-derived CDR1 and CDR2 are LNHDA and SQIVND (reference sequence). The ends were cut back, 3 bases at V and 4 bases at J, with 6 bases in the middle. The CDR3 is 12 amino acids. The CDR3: CASSMTVYGYTF. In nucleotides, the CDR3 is TGTGCCAGTAGTATGACGGTCTATGGCTACACCTTC.

The CDR3 DNA follows: TGTGCCAGCAGCCAATCCGGGACTAGTAACCCTCACACAGATACGCAGTATTTT. Translating gives CASSQSGTSNPHTDTQYF. The J gene is TRBJ2-3, the V gene TRBV14; 8 bases fit TRBD2. The CDR3 length is 18 residues. Germline assignment: CDR1 SGHDN and CDR2 FVKESK. The J segment lost 2 bases and the V segment lost 2 bases, leaving 12 bases of the junction unmatched.

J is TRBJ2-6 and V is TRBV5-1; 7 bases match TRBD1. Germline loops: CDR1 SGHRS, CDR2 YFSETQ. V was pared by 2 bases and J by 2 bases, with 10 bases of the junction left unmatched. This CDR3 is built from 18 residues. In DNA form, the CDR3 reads TGCGCCAGCAGCTTCCCCAGGACAGGATATACTGGGGCCAACGTCCTGACTTTC. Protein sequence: CASSFPRTGYTGANVLTF.

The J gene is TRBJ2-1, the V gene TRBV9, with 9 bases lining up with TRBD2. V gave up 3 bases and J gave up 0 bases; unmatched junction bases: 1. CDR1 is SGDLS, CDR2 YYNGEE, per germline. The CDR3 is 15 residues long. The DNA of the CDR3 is TGTGCCAGCAGCGCGACTAGCGGCTCCTACAATGAGCAGTTCTTC. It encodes CASSATSGSYNEQFF.

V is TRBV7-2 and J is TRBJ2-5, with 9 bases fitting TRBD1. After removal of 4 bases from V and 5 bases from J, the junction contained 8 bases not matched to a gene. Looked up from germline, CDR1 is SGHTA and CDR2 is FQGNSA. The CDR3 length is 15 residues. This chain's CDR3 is CASSSYGQGMETQYF. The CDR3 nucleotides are TGTGCCAGCAGCTCATACGGACAGGGGATGGAGACCCAGTACTTC.

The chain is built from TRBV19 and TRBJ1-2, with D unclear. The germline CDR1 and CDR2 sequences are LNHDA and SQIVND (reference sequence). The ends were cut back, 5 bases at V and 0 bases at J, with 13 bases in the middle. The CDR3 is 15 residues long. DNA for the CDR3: TGTGCCAGTAGTCGACCGACATCGCCTAACTATGGCTACACCTTC. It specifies CASSRPTSPNYGYTF.

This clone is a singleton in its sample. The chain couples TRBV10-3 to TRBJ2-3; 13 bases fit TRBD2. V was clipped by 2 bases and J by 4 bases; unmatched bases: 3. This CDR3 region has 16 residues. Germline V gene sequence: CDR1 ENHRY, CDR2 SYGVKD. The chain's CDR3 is CAISEMTSGGPDTQYF. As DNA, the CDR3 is TGTGCCATCAGTGAGATGACTAGCGGGGGGCCAGATACGCAGTATTTT.

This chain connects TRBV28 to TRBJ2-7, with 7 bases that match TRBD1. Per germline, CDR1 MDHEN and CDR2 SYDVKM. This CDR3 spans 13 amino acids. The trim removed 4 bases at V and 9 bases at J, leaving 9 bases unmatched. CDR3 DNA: TGTGCCAGCAGTTCCCCCGGGACAGTGAGGCAGTACGTC. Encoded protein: CASSSPGTVRQYV.

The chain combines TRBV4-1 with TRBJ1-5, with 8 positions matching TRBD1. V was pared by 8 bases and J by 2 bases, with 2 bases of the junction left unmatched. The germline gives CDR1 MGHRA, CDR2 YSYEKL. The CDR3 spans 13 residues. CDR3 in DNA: TGCGCCAGCGGGGGACAGGGCAATCAGCCCCAGCATTTT. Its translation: CASGGQGNQPQHF.

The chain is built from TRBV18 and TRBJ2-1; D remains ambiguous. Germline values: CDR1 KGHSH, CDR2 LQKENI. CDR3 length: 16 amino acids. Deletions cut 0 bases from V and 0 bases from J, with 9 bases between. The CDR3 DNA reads TGTGCCAGCTCACCACCGGCTCCGATCTCCTACAATGAGCAGTTCTTC. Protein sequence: CASSPPAPISYNEQFF.

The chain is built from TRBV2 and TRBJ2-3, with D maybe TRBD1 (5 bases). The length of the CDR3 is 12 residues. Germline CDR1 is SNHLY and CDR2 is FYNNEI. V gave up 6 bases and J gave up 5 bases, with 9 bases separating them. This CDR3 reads CASRMQGDTQYF. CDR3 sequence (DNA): TGTGCCAGCAGGATGCAGGGAGATACGCAGTATTTT.

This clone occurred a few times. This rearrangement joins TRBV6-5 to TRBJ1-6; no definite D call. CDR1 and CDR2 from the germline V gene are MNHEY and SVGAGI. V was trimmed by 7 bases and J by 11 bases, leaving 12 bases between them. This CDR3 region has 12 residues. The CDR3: CASMSGVTPLHF. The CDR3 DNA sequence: TGTGCCAGCATGTCCGGGGTGACACCCCTCCACTTT.

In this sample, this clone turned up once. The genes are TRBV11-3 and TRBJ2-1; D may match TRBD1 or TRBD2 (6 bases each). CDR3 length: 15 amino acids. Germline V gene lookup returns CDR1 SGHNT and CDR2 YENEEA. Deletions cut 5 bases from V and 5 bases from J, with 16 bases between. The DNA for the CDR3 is TGTGCCAGCAGCCTGAGGGGGGACCGCAACAATGAGCAGTTCTTC. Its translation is CASSLRGDRNNEQFF.